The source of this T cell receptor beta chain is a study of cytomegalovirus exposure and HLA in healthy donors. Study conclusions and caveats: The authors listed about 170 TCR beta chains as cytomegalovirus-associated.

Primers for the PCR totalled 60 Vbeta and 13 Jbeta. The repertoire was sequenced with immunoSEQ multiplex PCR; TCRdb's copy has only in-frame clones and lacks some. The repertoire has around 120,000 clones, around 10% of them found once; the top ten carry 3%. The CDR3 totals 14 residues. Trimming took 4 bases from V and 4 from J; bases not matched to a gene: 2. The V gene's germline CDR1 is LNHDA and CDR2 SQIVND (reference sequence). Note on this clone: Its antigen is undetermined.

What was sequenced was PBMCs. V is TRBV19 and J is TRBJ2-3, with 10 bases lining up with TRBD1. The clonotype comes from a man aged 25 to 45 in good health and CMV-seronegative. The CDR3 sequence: CASSTGQGADTQYF. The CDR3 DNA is TGTGCCAGTAGTACCGGACAGGGGGCAGATACGCAGTATTTT.